The 32 T cell receptor beta chains below all came from one sample that was sequenced in a study of cytomegalovirus exposure and HLA in healthy donors. With 60 Vbeta and 13 Jbeta primers, the PCR was carried out. The method was immunoSEQ multiplex PCR; TCRdb's version includes in-frame clones alone and lacks a portion of them. The data contain about 120,000 clones, approximately 72% of them seen just once; the ten biggest clones take up approximately 28%. The sequencing sample was made of PBMCs. All receptors come from a man between 60 and 75 years old in good health and CMV-seropositive.

This chain connects TRBV5-1 to TRBJ2-7, with TRBD1 matching 7 bases. Trimming removed 4 bases from V and 6 bases from J; junction bases left unmatched: 10. The CDR3 totals 14 residues. From germline, CDR1 is SGHRS and CDR2 YFSETQ. The CDR3 sequence: CASSPRQGRGEQYF. CDR3 nucleotides: TGCGCCAGCAGCCCCCGACAGGGAAGGGGCGAGCAGTACTTC.

The chain links TRBV28 to TRBJ2-7; 7 nucleotides agree with TRBD1. CDR1 is MDHEN and CDR2 is SYDVKM in the germline V gene. With V trimmed by 5 bases and J by 0 bases, 10 bases remained unmatched. This CDR3 is 16 amino acids long. In DNA, the CDR3 is TGTGCCAGCAGTCCACCTGGACAGGTGAGCTCCTACGAGCAGTACTTC. The encoded protein is CASSPPGQVSSYEQYF. The full variable domain, rest sourced from reference TRBV28 and TRBJ2-7, is DVKVTQSSRYLVKRTGEKVFLECVQDMDHENMFWYRQDPGLGLRLIYFSYDVKMKEKGDIPEGYSVSREKKERFSLILESASTNQTSMYLCASSPPGQVSSYEQYFGPGTRLTVT.

The CDR3 DNA sequence: TGTGCCAGCAGTACGGGACTAGCGGGAGGTTCCTACAATGAGCAGTTCTTC. It encodes CASSTGLAGGSYNEQFF. This chain links TRBV5-4 with TRBJ2-1; 15 nucleotides align to TRBD2. Per germline, CDR1 SGHNT and CDR2 YYREEE (reference sequence). CDR3 length equals 17 residues. With 5 bases clipped from V and 1 base from J, the junction kept 4 bases outside the gene matches.

The rearrangement joins TRBV7-3 to TRBJ2-1; 10 bases align to TRBD2. This CDR3 region has 15 residues. V lost 8 bases, J lost 10 bases, and 14 bases stayed unmatched. CDR1 and CDR2 (germline): SGHTA, FQGTGA. The CDR3 sequence is CASSSGASGSDEQFF. DNA for the CDR3: TGTGCCAGCTCGAGTGGGGCTAGCGGGAGTGACGAGCAGTTCTTC.

The rearrangement links TRBV2 to TRBJ1-1; no reliable D call. CDR1 is SNHLY and CDR2 is FYNNEI in the germline V gene. CDR3 length equals 12 residues. Trimming pared 6 bases from V and 11 bases from J, leaving 16 bases between. CDR3 bases: TGTGCCAGCAGCCTGAGGGAGGGTAGGGCTTTCTTT. This translates into CASSLREGRAFF.

V and J are TRBV5-5 and TRBJ2-7; perhaps TRBD2 as D (6 bases). From germline, CDR1 is SGHKS and CDR2 YYEKEE (reference sequence). This CDR3 has 12 residues. Trimming pared 4 bases from V and 9 bases from J, leaving 14 bases between. The CDR3 region has the DNA TGTGCCAGCAGCCGCAGGGACTCCGGGCAGTACTTC. Translated, it gives CASSRRDSGQYF.

This chain uses TRBV6-1 with TRBJ1-1; TRBD1 agrees at 8 bases. The CDR3 has 18 residues. V was pared by 2 bases and J by 0 bases, with 11 bases of the junction left unmatched. In germline, CDR1 is MNHNS, CDR2 SASEGT. This CDR3 reads CASSESLLLDRVNTEAFF. Here the CDR3 DNA reads TGTGCCAGCAGTGAATCCTTACTGCTGGACAGGGTGAACACTGAAGCTTTCTTT.

As concerns this clone: Mismatch with germline at one junction end may stem from a read error. The rearrangement uses TRBV2 and TRBJ2-7; D is possibly TRBD1 (6 bases). The CDR3 is 15 amino acids. Germline V gene lookup returns CDR1 SNHLY and CDR2 FYNNEI. The CDR3 DNA sequence: TGTGCCGGCAGTGAAGGGGGTCAGGGGTCCTACGAGCAGTACTTC. It yields the protein CAGSEGGQGSYEQYF.

The chain uses TRBV2 and TRBJ2-1; 11 bases fit TRBD2. The junction had 4 bases not matched to a gene; V was cut back by 6 bases and J by 6 bases. Looked up from germline, CDR1 is SNHLY and CDR2 is FYNNEI. This CDR3 region has 14 residues. The CDR3 is CASRLGLAGNEQFF. CDR3 sequence (DNA): TGTGCCAGCAGACTTGGACTAGCGGGCAATGAGCAGTTCTTC.

This clone came up once. The rearrangement joins TRBV25-1 to TRBJ2-7; 10 bases match TRBD1. Losses at the gene ends were 6 bases for V and 1 base for J; bases not matched to a gene: 3. The CDR3 consists of 14 residues. Germline V CDR1 and CDR2: MGHDK, SYGVNS. The CDR3 loop is CASSRDRGSYEQYF. The CDR3 DNA sequence: TGTGCCAGCAGCCGGGACAGGGGATCCTACGAGCAGTACTTC.

V is TRBV5-1 and J is TRBJ1-3; D is perhaps TRBD1 (5 bases). This CDR3 spans 19 amino acids. Per the germline V gene, CDR1 is SGHRS and CDR2 is YFSETQ. V lost 0 bases and J lost 4, with 23 bases in between. The CDR3 sequence: CASSLEGLHGAGRGNTIYF. Here the CDR3 DNA reads TGCGCCAGCAGCTTGGAAGGACTACACGGGGCTGGAAGGGGAAACACCATATATTTT.

V usage is TRBV11-2 and J usage is TRBJ1-3, with a weak D call TRBD1 (5 bases). The germline V gene has CDR1 SGHAT and CDR2 FQNNGV. The CDR3 sequence is 15 residues long. V lost 1 base and J 2 bases, leaving 9 bases between the germline ends. DNA for the CDR3: TGTGCCAGCAGCTTAGTACCAGGGCCTGGAAACACCATATATTTT. This codes for CASSLVPGPGNTIYF.

CDR3 sequence reads: CASSLGRSSGNTIYF. Written as DNA, the CDR3 is TGTGCCAGCAGCTTGGGCCGAAGCTCTGGAAACACCATATATTTT. The V and J genes are TRBV9 and TRBJ1-3; D ambiguous. Deletions cut 4 bases from V and 0 bases from J, with 11 bases between. This CDR3 is built from 15 residues. The V gene's germline CDR1 is SGDLS and CDR2 YYNGEE.

V gene TRBV6-5 combines with J gene TRBJ1-2; 7 positions agree with TRBD1. The germline CDR1 and CDR2 sequences are MNHEY and SVGAGI. The trim removed 7 bases at V and 1 base at J, leaving 6 bases unmatched. The CDR3 consists of 14 residues. In nucleotides, the CDR3 is TGTGCCAGCATCAACCGGGACAGTAACTATGGCTACACCTTC. Amino acid sequence: CASINRDSNYGYTF.

The chain links TRBV5-1 to TRBJ1-2; possibly TRBD1 for D (6 bases). This CDR3 contains 14 residues. Germline CDR1 reads SGHRS; CDR2 reads YFSETQ. The ends were cut back, 0 bases at V and 5 bases at J, with 11 bases in the middle. CDR3 residues: CASSLGQAEYGYTF. CDR3 coding DNA: TGCGCCAGCAGCTTGGGACAGGCCGAATATGGCTACACCTTC. Full variable domain (outside the CDR3, taken from reference TRBV5-1 and TRBJ1-2): KAGVTQTPRYLIKTRGQQVTLSCSPISGHRSVSWYQQTPGQGLQFLFEYFSETQRNKGNFPGRFSGRQFSNSRSEMNVSTLELGDSALYLCASSLGQAEYGYTFGSGTRLTVV.

J is TRBJ1-6 and V is TRBV2; D is ambiguous. Germline CDR1 reads SNHLY; CDR2 reads FYNNEI. This CDR3 contains 12 residues. The germline V and J ends were trimmed by 3 bases and 15 bases, with 12 bases remaining between them. Here the CDR3 reads CASSDGGFLLHF. CDR3 sequence (DNA): TGTGCCAGCAGTGATGGCGGATTCCTCCTCCACTTT.

The rearrangement joins TRBV29-1 to TRBJ2-3; TRBD2 aligns across 10 bases. Germline CDR1 and CDR2: SQVTM and ANQGSEA. The CDR3 runs 15 residues. The CDR3 here is CGSELAGGSTDTQYF. The CDR3 nucleotides read TGCGGGTCTGAATTAGCGGGGGGAAGCACAGATACGCAGTATTTT.

The gene calls are TRBV18 and TRBJ2-5; possibly TRBD1 for D (6 bases). Trimming pared 3 bases from V and 4 bases from J, leaving 12 bases between. Germline V gene lookup returns CDR1 KGHSH and CDR2 LQKENI. The CDR3 is made up of 14 amino acids. The DNA of the CDR3 is TGTGCCAGCTCACCTACCGGGACACGAGAGACCCAGTACTTC. Encoded protein: CASSPTGTRETQYF. Variable domain in full (rest from reference TRBV18 and TRBJ2-5): NAGVMQNPRHLVRRRGQEARLRCSPMKGHSHVYWYRQLPEEGLKFMVYLQKENIIDESGMPKERFSAEFPKEGPSILRIQQVVRGDSAAYFCASSPTGTRETQYFGPGTRLLVL.

This clone was seen only a few times. V usage is TRBV9 and J usage is TRBJ1-2; no firm D call. V dropped 0 bases and J dropped 3 bases, with 12 bases sitting between them. Germline V lookup: CDR1 SGDLS, CDR2 YYNGEE. This CDR3 contains 15 residues. The CDR3 sequence: CASSVVSGPDYGYTF. DNA of the CDR3: TGTGCCAGCAGCGTAGTAAGCGGGCCCGACTATGGCTACACCTTC.

J is TRBJ1-3 and V is TRBV28; no clear D. The germline V and J ends were trimmed by 8 bases and 7 bases, with 12 bases remaining between them. This CDR3 has 12 residues. Germline V gene sequence: CDR1 MDHEN, CDR2 SYDVKM. DNA of the CDR3: TGTGCCAGCTATAACGGAGGGAACACCATATATTTT. The encoded protein is CASYNGGNTIYF.

This sequence joins TRBV10-1 and TRBJ2-1; TRBD2 might be the D (5 bases). Germline assignment: CDR1 WNHNN and CDR2 SYGVQD (reference sequence). V was cut by 4 bases and J by 4 bases, with 11 bases left in between. CDR3 length: 14 residues. CDR3 coding DNA: TGCGCCAGCAGTGCTCCGACTACTTACAATGAGCAGTTCTTC. Encoded protein: CASSAPTTYNEQFF.

The V and J genes are TRBV5-6 and TRBJ2-5; 9 bases are a match to TRBD1. The germline CDR1 and CDR2 sequences are SGHDT and YYEEEE. This CDR3 has 15 residues. J lost 4 bases, V lost 4 bases, and 8 bases had no gene match. Here the CDR3 reads CASSRDRGSAETQYF. CDR3 nucleotide sequence: TGTGCCAGCAGCAGAGACAGGGGGAGCGCAGAGACCCAGTACTTC.

This chain uses TRBV5-1 with TRBJ2-7; 11 positions match TRBD2. The germline V gene encodes CDR1 SGHRS and CDR2 YFSETQ. The CDR3 is 15 amino acids. The trim removed 4 bases at V and 6 bases at J, leaving 9 bases unmatched. CDR3 DNA: TGCGCCAGCAGCGGGGGGACTAGCGGAGGGGCCGAGCAGTACTTC. This gives the protein CASSGGTSGGAEQYF.

The rearrangement links TRBV6-1 to TRBJ1-2, with 7 nucleotides matching TRBD1. The germline V gene encodes CDR1 MNHNS and CDR2 SASEGT. The CDR3 spans 15 residues. J lost 4 bases, V lost 3 bases, and 8 bases had no gene match. This chain's CDR3 is CASSDLRQGSYGYTF. In DNA form, the CDR3 reads TGTGCCAGCAGTGACCTTCGACAGGGTAGCTATGGCTACACCTTC.

This rearrangement joins TRBV5-6 to TRBJ2-2; D ambiguous. Germline V CDR1 and CDR2: SGHDT, YYEEEE. The CDR3 runs 13 residues. V lost 0 bases to trimming and J lost 3 bases, with 3 bases between them. The CDR3 protein is CASSLADTGELFF. Written as DNA, the CDR3 is TGTGCCAGCAGCTTGGCTGACACCGGGGAGCTGTTTTTT.

As for this clone: One end of the junction does not line up with germline, which may come from a read error. The chain uses TRBV6-5 and TRBJ1-1; D is possibly TRBD1 (5 bases). The germline CDR1 and CDR2 sequences are MNHEY and SVGAGI. The CDR3 consists of 11 residues. CDR3 region: CASSETSQEFF. The CDR3 coding sequence is TGTGCCAGCAGTGAAACTTCACAGGAGTTTTTT.

This clone was recorded many times. The V call is TRBV19, the J call TRBJ2-3; D is possibly TRBD1 (6 bases). This CDR3 spans 15 amino acids. V was cut by 4 bases and J by 3 bases, with 14 bases left in between. The germline gives CDR1 LNHDA, CDR2 SQIVND (reference sequence). CDR3 amino acids: CASSSMTGGTDTQYF. The CDR3 DNA follows: TGTGCCAGTAGTAGTATGACAGGAGGTACAGATACGCAGTATTTT. Full variable domain (missing parts from reference TRBV19 and TRBJ2-3): DGGITQSPKYLFRKEGQNVTLSCEQNLNHDAMYWYRQDPGQGLRLIYYSQIVNDFQKGDIAEGYSVSREKKESFPLTVTSAQKNPTAFYLCASSSMTGGTDTQYFGPGTRLTVL.

J is TRBJ2-5 and V is TRBV14; D is ambiguous. The J call is doubtful: the DNA matches TRBJ2-7 better. The germline CDR1 and CDR2 sequences are SGHDN and FVKESK. This CDR3 has 12 amino acids. This CDR3 is CASSQFSYEQYF. CDR3 in DNA: TGTGCCAGCAGCCAGTTTTCCTACGAGCAGTACTTC.

The CDR3 protein is CASRKGQNQETQYF. DNA for the CDR3: TGTGCCAGCAGGAAGGGGCAGAACCAAGAGACCCAGTACTTC. The chain uses TRBV28 and TRBJ2-5, with D possibly matching TRBD1 (5 bases). V lost 6 bases and J 0 bases, leaving 11 bases between the germline ends. This CDR3 has 14 residues. CDR1 and CDR2 (germline): MDHEN, SYDVKM.

CDR3 sequence: CASSLGQGAVITYEQYF. DNA of the CDR3: TGTGCCAGCAGCTTGGGGCAGGGGGCCGTAATAACCTACGAGCAGTACTTC. This chain links TRBV5-6 with TRBJ2-7; TRBD1 aligns across 8 bases. V shed 0 bases, J shed 2 bases, and the junction held 10 bases outside the gene matches. Germline V gene data show CDR1 as SGHDT and CDR2 as YYEEEE. There are 17 residues in the CDR3.

The chain carries TRBV6-9 and TRBJ1-3; D gene ambiguous. This CDR3 region has 15 residues. Trimming stripped 2 bases from V and 0 bases from J, with 8 bases between. Germline CDR1 and CDR2: MNHGY and SVAAGI. The CDR3 reads CASSYLVSSGNTIYF. The CDR3 nucleotides are TGTGCCAGCAGTTATCTAGTTTCCTCTGGAAACACCATATATTTT.

The chain employs TRBV19 and TRBJ1-5, with unresolved D. Between the trimmed V and J ends, which lost 5 bases and 4 bases, there was a span of 21 bases. CDR1 is LNHDA, CDR2 SQIVND, per germline (reference sequence). The CDR3 spans 17 residues. CDR3 sequence: CASSLLLGRAGNQPQHF. DNA of the CDR3: TGTGCCAGTAGTTTGCTTTTAGGGAGGGCTGGAAATCAGCCCCAGCATTTT. Looking up the rest from reference TRBV19 and TRBJ1-5 gives the full variable domain: DGGITQSPKYLFRKEGQNVTLSCEQNLNHDAMYWYRQDPGQGLRLIYYSQIVNDFQKGDIAEGYSVSREKKESFPLTVTSAQKNPTAFYLCASSLLLGRAGNQPQHFGDGTRLSIL.